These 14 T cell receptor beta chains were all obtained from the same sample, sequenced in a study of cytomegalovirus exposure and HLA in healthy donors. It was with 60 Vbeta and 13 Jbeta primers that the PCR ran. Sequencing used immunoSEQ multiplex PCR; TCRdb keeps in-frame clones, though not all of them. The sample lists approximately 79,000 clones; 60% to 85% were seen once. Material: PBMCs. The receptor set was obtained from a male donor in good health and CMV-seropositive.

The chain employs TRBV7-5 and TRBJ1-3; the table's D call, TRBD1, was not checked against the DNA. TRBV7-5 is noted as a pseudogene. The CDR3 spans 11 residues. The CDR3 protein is CVRSPRGQTAF. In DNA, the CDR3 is TGTGTCAGAAGCCCCCGGGGACAGACAGCCTTT.

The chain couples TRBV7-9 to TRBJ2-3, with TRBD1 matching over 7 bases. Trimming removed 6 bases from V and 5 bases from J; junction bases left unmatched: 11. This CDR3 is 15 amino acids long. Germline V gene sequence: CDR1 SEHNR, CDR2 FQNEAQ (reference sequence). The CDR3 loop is CASSRRQGLEDTQYF. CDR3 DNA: TGTGCCAGCAGTCGTAGACAGGGATTGGAAGATACGCAGTATTTT.

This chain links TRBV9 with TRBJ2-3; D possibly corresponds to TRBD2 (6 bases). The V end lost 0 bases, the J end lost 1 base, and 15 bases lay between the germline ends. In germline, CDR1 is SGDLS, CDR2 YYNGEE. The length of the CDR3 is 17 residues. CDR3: CASSVAVLSGRTDTQYF. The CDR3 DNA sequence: TGTGCCAGCAGCGTAGCCGTACTCAGCGGGCGCACAGATACGCAGTATTTT. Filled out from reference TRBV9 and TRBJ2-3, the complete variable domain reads DSGVTQTPKHLITATGQRVTLRCSPRSGDLSVYWYQQSLDQGLQFLIQYYNGEERAKGNILERFSAQQFPDLHSELNLSSLELGDSALYFCASSVAVLSGRTDTQYFGPGTRLTVL.

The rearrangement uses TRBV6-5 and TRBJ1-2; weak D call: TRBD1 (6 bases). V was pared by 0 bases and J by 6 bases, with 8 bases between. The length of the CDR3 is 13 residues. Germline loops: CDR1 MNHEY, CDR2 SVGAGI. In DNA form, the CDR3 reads TGTGCCAGCAGTTACTCGGCAGGGGATGGCTACACCTTC. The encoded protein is CASSYSAGDGYTF.

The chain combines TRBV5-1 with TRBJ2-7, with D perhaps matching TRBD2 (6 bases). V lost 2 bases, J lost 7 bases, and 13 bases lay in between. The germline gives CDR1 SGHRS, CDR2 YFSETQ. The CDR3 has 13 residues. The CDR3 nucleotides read TGCGCCAGCAGCTTCGGGGGTCTGGGGGAGCAGTACTTC. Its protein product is CASSFGGLGEQYF.

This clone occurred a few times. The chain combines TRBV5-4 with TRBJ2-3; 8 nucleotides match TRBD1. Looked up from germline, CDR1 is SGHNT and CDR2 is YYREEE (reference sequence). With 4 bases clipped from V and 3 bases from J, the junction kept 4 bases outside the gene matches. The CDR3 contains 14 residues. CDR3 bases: TGTGCCAGCAGCCGTCAGGGGGCGACAGATACGCAGTATTTT. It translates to CASSRQGATDTQYF.

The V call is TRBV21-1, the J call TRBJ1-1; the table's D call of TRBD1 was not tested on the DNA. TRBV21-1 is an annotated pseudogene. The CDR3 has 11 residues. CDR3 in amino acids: CASSPDSEAFF. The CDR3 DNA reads TGTGCCAGCAGCCCCGACAGTGAAGCTTTCTTT.

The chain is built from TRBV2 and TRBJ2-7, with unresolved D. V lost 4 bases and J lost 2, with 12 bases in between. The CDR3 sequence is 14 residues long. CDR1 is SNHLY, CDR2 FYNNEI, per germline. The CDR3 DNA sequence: TGTGCCAGCAGTGCGCGGCGGTCACCCTACGAGCAGTACTTC. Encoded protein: CASSARRSPYEQYF. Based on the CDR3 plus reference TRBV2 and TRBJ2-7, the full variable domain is EPEVTQTPSHQVTQMGQEVILRCVPISNHLYFYWYRQILGQKVEFLVSFYNNEISEKSEIFDDQFSVERPDGSNFTLKIRSTKLEDSAMYFCASSARRSPYEQYFGPGTRLTVT.

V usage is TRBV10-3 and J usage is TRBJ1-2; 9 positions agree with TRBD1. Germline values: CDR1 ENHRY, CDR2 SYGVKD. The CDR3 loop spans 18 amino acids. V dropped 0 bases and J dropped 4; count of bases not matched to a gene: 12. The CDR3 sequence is CAISESKSGQGLSYGYTF. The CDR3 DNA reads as TGTGCCATCAGTGAGTCGAAGTCGGGACAGGGATTGAGCTATGGCTACACCTTC.

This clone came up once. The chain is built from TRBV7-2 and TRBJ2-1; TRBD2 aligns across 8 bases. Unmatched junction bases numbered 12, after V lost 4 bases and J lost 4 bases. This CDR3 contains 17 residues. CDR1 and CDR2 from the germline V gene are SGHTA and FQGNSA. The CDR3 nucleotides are TGTGCCAGCAGCTCCCTCCTTAGCGGGGCGCCTTACAATGAGCAGTTCTTC. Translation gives CASSSLLSGAPYNEQFF.

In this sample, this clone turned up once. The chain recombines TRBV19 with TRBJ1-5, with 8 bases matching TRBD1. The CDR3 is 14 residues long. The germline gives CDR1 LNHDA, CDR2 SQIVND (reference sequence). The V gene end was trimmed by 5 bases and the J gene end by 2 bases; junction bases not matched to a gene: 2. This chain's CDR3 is CASSPTGGNQPQHF. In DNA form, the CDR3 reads TGTGCCAGTAGTCCGACAGGGGGCAATCAGCCCCAGCATTTT.

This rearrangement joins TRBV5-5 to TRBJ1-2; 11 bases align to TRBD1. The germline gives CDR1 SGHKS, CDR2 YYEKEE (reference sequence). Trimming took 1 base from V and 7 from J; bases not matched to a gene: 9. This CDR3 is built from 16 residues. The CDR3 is CASSLLRTGGAAGYTF. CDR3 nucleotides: TGTGCCAGCAGCTTGCTTAGGACAGGGGGCGCGGCTGGCTACACCTTC.

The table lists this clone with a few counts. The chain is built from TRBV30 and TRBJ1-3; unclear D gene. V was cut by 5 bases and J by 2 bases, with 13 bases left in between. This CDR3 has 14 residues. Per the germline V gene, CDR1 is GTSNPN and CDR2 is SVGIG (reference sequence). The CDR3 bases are TGTGCCTGGGGCAACGGAGGGACTGGAAACACCATATATTTT. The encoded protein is CAWGNGGTGNTIYF.

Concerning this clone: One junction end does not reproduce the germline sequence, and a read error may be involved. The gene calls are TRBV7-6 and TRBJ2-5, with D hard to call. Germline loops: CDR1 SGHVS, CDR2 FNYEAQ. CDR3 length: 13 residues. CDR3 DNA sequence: TGTGCCCGCAGCTTAAGCGACCAAGAGACCCAGTACTTC. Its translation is CARSLSDQETQYF.